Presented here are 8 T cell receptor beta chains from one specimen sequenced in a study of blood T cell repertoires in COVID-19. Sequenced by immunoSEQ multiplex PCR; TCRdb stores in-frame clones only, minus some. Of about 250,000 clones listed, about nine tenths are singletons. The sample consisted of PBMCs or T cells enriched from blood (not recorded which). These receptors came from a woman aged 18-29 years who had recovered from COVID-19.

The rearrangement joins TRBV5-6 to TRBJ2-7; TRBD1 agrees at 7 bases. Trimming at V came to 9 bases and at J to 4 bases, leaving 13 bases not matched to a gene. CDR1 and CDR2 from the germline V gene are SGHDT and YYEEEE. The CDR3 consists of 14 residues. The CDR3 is CATTAGTEDYEQYF. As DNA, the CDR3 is TGTGCCACCACGGCCGGGACAGAAGATTACGAGCAGTACTTC.

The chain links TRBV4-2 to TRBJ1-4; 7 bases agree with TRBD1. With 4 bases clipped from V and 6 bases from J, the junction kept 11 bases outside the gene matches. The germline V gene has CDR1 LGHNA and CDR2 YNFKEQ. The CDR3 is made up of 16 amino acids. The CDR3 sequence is CASSPTRGQKDEKLFF. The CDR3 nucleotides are TGTGCCAGCAGCCCCACCCGGGGACAGAAGGATGAAAAACTGTTTTTT.

CDR3 nucleotides: TGTGCCAGCTCACCCTCAGGAGGGAACAATCAGCCCCAGCATTTT. This gives the protein CASSPSGGNNQPQHF. This chain joins TRBV18 and TRBJ1-5; the D is unclear. This CDR3 spans 15 amino acids. Germline values: CDR1 KGHSH, CDR2 LQKENI. Trimming pared 3 bases from V and 3 bases from J, leaving 12 bases between.

CDR3 residues: CASSPGGFKGQRNAEAFF. The CDR3, as DNA: TGTGCCAGCAGCCCCGGAGGGTTTAAGGGACAGAGAAACGCTGAAGCTTTCTTT. This chain joins TRBV7-9 and TRBJ1-1; TRBD1 matches at 7 bases. CDR1 and CDR2 (germline): SEHNR, FQNEAQ (reference sequence). With V trimmed by 5 bases and J by 6 bases, 21 bases remained unmatched. The CDR3 totals 18 residues. Combining the CDR3 with reference TRBV7-9 and TRBJ1-1 gives the whole variable domain DTGVSQNPRHKITKRGQNVTFRCDPISEHNRLYWYRQTLGQGPEFLTYFQNEAQLEKSRLLSDRFSAERPKGSFSTLEIQRTEQGDSAMYLCASSPGGFKGQRNAEAFFGQGTRLTVV.

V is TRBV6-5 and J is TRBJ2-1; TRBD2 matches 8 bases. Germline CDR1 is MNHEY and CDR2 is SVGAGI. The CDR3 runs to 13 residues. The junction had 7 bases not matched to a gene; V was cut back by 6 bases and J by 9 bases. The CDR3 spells CASSPSGRGEQFF. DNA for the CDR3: TGTGCCAGCAGCCCCAGCGGGAGAGGTGAGCAGTTCTTC.

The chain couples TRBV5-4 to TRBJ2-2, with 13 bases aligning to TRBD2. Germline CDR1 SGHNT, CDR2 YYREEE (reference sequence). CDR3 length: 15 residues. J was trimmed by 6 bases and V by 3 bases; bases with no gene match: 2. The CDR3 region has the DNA TGTGCCAGCAGCTCAGGACTAGCGGGAGCCGGGGAGCTGTTTTTT. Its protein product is CASSSGLAGAGELFF.

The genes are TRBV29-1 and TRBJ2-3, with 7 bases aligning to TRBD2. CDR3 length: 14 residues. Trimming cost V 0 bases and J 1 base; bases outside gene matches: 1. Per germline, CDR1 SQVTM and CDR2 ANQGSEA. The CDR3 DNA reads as TGCAGCGTTGAAGATGGGAGGGGCACAGATACGCAGTATTTT. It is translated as CSVEDGRGTDTQYF.

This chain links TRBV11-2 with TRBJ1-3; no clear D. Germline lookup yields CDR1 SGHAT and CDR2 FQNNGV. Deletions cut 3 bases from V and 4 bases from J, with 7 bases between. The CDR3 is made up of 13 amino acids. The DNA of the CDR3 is TGTGCCAGCAGCTTCGGGATGGGAAACACCATATATTTT. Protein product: CASSFGMGNTIYF.